Listed here are 17 T cell receptor beta chains from one sample, sequenced in a study of blood T cell repertoires in COVID-19 (dated by TCRdb to about 2020). Library generation was performed with the immunoSEQ multiplex PCR assay. TCRdb limited this immuneACCESS table to in-frame rearrangements with V and J called. A share of clones is missing; checked studies link under half to unresolved V genes, and the rest is unexplained. The sample table holds over 200,000 clones, of which approximately 90% were seen once. In total, the top ten clones hold around 12% of the sample. Sequences were obtained from peripheral blood. The receptors shown here come from a young woman who had recovered from COVID-19.

This clone was detected only once. The V and J genes are TRBV15 and TRBJ2-3; the match to TRBD1 covers 7 bases. V dropped 5 bases and J dropped 2; count of bases not matched to a gene: 10. The CDR3 is 16 residues long. Germline V gene sequence: CDR1 LNHNV, CDR2 YYDKDF (reference sequence). The CDR3 region is CATSSQGVVVTDTQYF. CDR3 bases: TGTGCCACCAGCTCCCAGGGGGTTGTGGTCACAGATACGCAGTATTTT.

In the case of this clone: The same CDR3 can be traced to other DNA sequences in this sample. V and J are TRBV5-1 and TRBJ2-5; D is unclear. This CDR3 has 11 amino acids. The germline CDR1 and CDR2 sequences are SGHRS and YFSETQ. V was cut by 4 bases and J by 1 base, with 2 bases left in between. In DNA form, the CDR3 reads TGCGCCAGCAGCCTCCAAGAGACCCAGTACTTC. It codes for CASSLQETQYF.

The J gene is TRBJ1-2, the V gene TRBV16; D gene uncertain. CDR1 KGHSY and CDR2 FQNENV come from the germline V gene. The CDR3 runs 14 residues. V was pared by 4 bases and J by 8 bases, with 17 bases between. This CDR3 reads CASSLGGPSSGYTF. The CDR3 DNA reads TGTGCCAGCAGCCTTGGAGGACCCTCAAGCGGCTACACCTTC. The full variable domain, in which reference TRBV16 and TRBJ1-2 provide the parts outside the CDR3, is GEEVAQTPKHLVRGEGQKAKLYCAPIKGHSYVFWYQQVLKNEFKFLISFQNENVFDETGMPKERFSAKCLPNSPCSLEIQATKLEDSAVYFCASSLGGPSSGYTFGSGTRLTVV.

This clone was detected once. The chain has TRBV28 and TRBJ2-7; D is possibly TRBD2 (6 bases). Trimming took 3 bases from V and 2 from J, leaving 11 bases between them. Germline CDR1 and CDR2: MDHEN and SYDVKM. The CDR3 has 14 amino acids. DNA for the CDR3: TGTGCCAGCAGTTTGCGGGGATCAACCTACGAGCAGTACTTC. Translated, it gives CASSLRGSTYEQYF.

The chain carries TRBV25-1 and TRBJ1-2; D remains ambiguous. The V gene lost 5 bases and the J gene lost 8 bases, with 12 bases spanning the gap. CDR1 and CDR2 (germline): MGHDK, SYGVNS. The CDR3 loop spans 12 amino acids. In DNA form, the CDR3 reads TGTGCCAGCAGTCGGGGTACGGACGGCTACACCTTC. This encodes CASSRGTDGYTF.

The chain recombines TRBV5-6 with TRBJ2-2, with D uncertain. The length of the CDR3 is 15 residues. Germline CDR1 reads SGHDT; CDR2 reads YYEEEE. V lost 2 bases and J lost 1, with 9 bases in between. The CDR3 region has the DNA TGTGCCAGCAGCTTTGAGCTTGTGAACACCGGGGAGCTGTTTTTT. Amino acid sequence: CASSFELVNTGELFF.

V is TRBV19 and J is TRBJ1-3; tentative D call: TRBD1 (5 bases). Trimming removed 7 bases from V and 2 bases from J, with 18 bases in between. This CDR3 spans 16 amino acids. Germline V gene lookup returns CDR1 LNHDA and CDR2 SQIVND (reference sequence). CDR3 sequence: CASNRRGELAGNTIYF. CDR3 DNA sequence: TGTGCCAGTAACCGCCGGGGGGAGTTGGCTGGAAACACCATATATTTT. Full variable domain (missing parts from reference TRBV19 and TRBJ1-3): DGGITQSPKYLFRKEGQNVTLSCEQNLNHDAMYWYRQDPGQGLRLIYYSQIVNDFQKGDIAEGYSVSREKKESFPLTVTSAQKNPTAFYLCASNRRGELAGNTIYFGEGSWLTVV.

This clone was seen only once. J is TRBJ2-1 and V is TRBV30; TRBD1 matches 8 bases. Germline V gene data show CDR1 as GTSNPN and CDR2 as SVGIG (reference sequence). CDR3 size: 13 residues. With V trimmed by 5 bases and J by 8 bases, 8 bases remained unmatched. In DNA, the CDR3 is TGTGCCTGGGACCTAACAGGGGGTCATGAGCAGTTCTTC. This encodes CAWDLTGGHEQFF.

This chain connects TRBV2 to TRBJ1-1; D unclear. Trimming left V 5 bases short and J 1 base short, with 26 bases between. The CDR3 sequence is 19 residues long. CDR1 and CDR2 from the germline V gene are SNHLY and FYNNEI. CDR3 in DNA: TGTGCCAGCAGTCACCCCCGACCGGTACTAGGGCTTGGGAACACTGAAGCTTTCTTT. It is translated as CASSHPRPVLGLGNTEAFF.

This chain joins TRBV21-1 and TRBJ2-1; no check of the table's D call, TRBD2, against the DNA was made. TRBV21-1 constitutes a pseudogene. The CDR3 is 15 amino acids. In nucleotides, the CDR3 is TGTGCCAGCAGCAAAAAGCGGGAGGCCCGAGGTGAGCAGTTCTTC. Translation: CASSKKREARGEQFF.

The chain couples TRBV6-5 to TRBJ1-1; D possibly corresponds to TRBD1 (6 bases). CDR3 size: 15 residues. V lost 5 bases and J lost 4, with 17 bases in between. Germline V gives CDR1 MNHEY, CDR2 SVGAGI. The CDR3 DNA reads TGTGCCAGCAGTATACCAGGGGCCGGGACCACTGAAGCTTTCTTT. Residues: CASSIPGAGTTEAFF.

The J gene is TRBJ2-7, the V gene TRBV4-3, with a tentative D call TRBD2 (5 bases). This CDR3 spans 15 amino acids. V was trimmed by 4 bases and J by 4 bases, leaving 17 bases between them. Germline-derived CDR1 and CDR2 are LGHNA and YSLEER. CDR3 sequence reads: CASSPNSGRPYEQYF. CDR3 DNA sequence: TGCGCCAGCAGCCCGAACAGCGGCAGGCCTTACGAGCAGTACTTC.

V is TRBV18 and J is TRBJ2-7, with TRBD2 identical over 13 bases. J was trimmed by 7 bases and V by 3 bases; bases with no gene match: 9. Germline V CDR1 and CDR2: KGHSH, LQKENI. The CDR3 loop spans 16 amino acids. CDR3 sequence: CASSPPTSGRLGEQYF. CDR3 DNA sequence: TGTGCCAGCTCACCGCCGACTAGCGGGAGGCTGGGAGAGCAGTACTTC.

This chain uses TRBV2 with TRBJ1-5; no clear D gene. The CDR3 has 14 amino acids. The V end lost 7 bases, the J end lost 1 base, and 11 bases lay between the germline ends. Germline V lookup: CDR1 SNHLY, CDR2 FYNNEI. CDR3: CASMRLESNQPQHF. In DNA, the CDR3 is TGTGCCAGCATGCGGTTGGAGAGCAATCAGCCCCAGCATTTT.

The rearrangement joins TRBV4-3 to TRBJ2-5; maybe TRBD2 (5 bases). The CDR3 has 15 residues. The V end was cut by 3 bases, the J end by 2 bases, with 13 bases between. CDR1 and CDR2 from the germline V gene are LGHNA and YSLEER. CDR3 protein: CASSQEERVQETQYF. Written as DNA, the CDR3 is TGCGCCAGCAGCCAGGAGGAAAGGGTTCAAGAGACCCAGTACTTC.

This rearrangement joins TRBV11-2 to TRBJ2-1; 8 positions match TRBD2. This CDR3 spans 16 amino acids. Germline V lookup: CDR1 SGHAT, CDR2 FQNNGV. The V segment lost 5 bases and the J segment 5 bases; nucleotides outside the gene matches: 11. The CDR3 loop reads CASSPRGSGIHNEQFF. CDR3 coding DNA: TGTGCCAGCAGCCCCCGGGGTAGCGGGATCCACAATGAGCAGTTCTTC.

The CDR3 is CASSLRLAGGMGQETQYF. The CDR3 DNA reads TGTGCCAGCAGCTTGAGACTAGCGGGAGGAATGGGGCAAGAGACCCAGTACTTC. This chain connects TRBV7-8 to TRBJ2-5, with TRBD2 matching over 13 bases. There are 18 residues in the CDR3. V trimming: 3 bases; J trimming: 2 bases; junction bases outside the gene matches: 9. Germline CDR1 is SGHVS and CDR2 is FQNEAQ. Complete variable domain (other parts from reference TRBV7-8 and TRBJ2-5): GAGVSQSPRYKVAKRGQDVALRCDPISGHVSLFWYQQALGQGPEFLTYFQNEAQLDKSGLPSDRFFAERPEGSVSTLKIQRTQQEDSAVYLCASSLRLAGGMGQETQYFGPGTRLLVL.